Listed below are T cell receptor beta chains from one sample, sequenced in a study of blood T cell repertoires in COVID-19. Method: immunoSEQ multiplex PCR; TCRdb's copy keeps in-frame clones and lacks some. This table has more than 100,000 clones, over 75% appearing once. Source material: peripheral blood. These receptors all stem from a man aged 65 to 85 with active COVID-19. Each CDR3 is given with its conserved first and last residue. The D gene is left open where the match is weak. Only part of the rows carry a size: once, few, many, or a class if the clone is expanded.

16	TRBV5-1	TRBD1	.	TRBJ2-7	TGCGCCAGCAGCCAACCGACAGGGACCAGCTCCTACGAGCAGTACTTC	CASSQPTGTSSYEQYF
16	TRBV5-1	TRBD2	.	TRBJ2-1	TGCGCCAGCAGCCACGGACTAGCGGGAGGGCCGACTGAGCAGTTCTTC	CASSHGLAGGPTEQFF
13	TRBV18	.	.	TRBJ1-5	TGTGCCAGCTCAGTACAGGGAAGCCAGCCCCAGCATTTT	CASSVQGSQPQHF
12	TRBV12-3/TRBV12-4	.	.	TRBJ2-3	TGTGCCAGCAGTTTATTATTGGATACGCAGTATTTT	CASSLLLDTQYF
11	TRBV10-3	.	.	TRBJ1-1	TGTGCCACCTCTTTGAACACTGAAGCTTTCTTT	CATSLNTEAFF
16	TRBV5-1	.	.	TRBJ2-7	TGCGCCAGCAGCTTGGACGGAGCAGGGACATCCGACGAGCAGTACTTC	CASSLDGAGTSDEQYF
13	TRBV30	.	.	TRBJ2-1	TGTGCCTGGAGCTCAACAGAGGCGGGTGAGCAGTTCTTC	CAWSSTEAGEQFF
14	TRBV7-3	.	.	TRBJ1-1	TGTGCCAGCAGCTTACAGGGTTGGGGGCCTGAAGCTTTCTTT	CASSLQGWGPEAFF
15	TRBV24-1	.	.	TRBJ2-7	TGTGCCACCAGTGATGACCGGGTCCCCTTTGGAGAGCAGTACTTC	CATSDDRVPFGEQYF
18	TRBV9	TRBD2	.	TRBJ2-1	TGTGCCAGCAGCGTAGTCCCGACTAGCGGACGCGCTTACAATGAGCAGTTCTTC	CASSVVPTSGRAYNEQFF
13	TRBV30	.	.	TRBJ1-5	TGTGCCTGGAGTCGAGGAAGACAGCAGCCCCAGCATTTT	CAWSRGRQQPQHF
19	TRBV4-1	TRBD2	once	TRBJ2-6	TGCGCCAGCAGCCAAGATAGTCCGGGAGGGATCGCTGGGGCCAACGTCCTGACTTTC	CASSQDSPGGIAGANVLTF
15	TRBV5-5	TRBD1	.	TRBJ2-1	TGTGCCAGCAGCTTGGGGACAGGGCCTAACAATGAGCAGTTCTTC	CASSLGTGPNNEQFF
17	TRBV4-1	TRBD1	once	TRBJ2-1	TGCGCCAGCAGCCAGGCCCTGACAGGGGGAGTTTTGGATGAGCAGTTCTTC	CASSQALTGGVLDEQFF
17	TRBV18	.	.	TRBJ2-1	TGTGCCAGCTCACCCCCCTTTAGCGGAGGACTTTACAATGAGCAGTTCTTC	CASSPPFSGGLYNEQFF
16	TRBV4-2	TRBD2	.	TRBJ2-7	TGTGCCCGCAGCCAAGCCGGGGGGGAGGGCGCGGGGGAGCAGTACTTC	CARSQAGGEGAGEQYF
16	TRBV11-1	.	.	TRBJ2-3	TGTGCCAGCAGCTTAGCGCTCGACACAATCACAGATACGCAGTATTTT	CASSLALDTITDTQYF
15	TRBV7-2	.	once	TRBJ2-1	TGTGCCAGCAGCCCTAGCCCCCTAGGGTGGAATGAGCAGTTCTTC	CASSPSPLGWNEQFF
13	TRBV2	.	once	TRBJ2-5	TGTGCCAGCGAGGGGGGGGCCGGGGAGACCCAGTACTTC	CASEGGAGETQYF
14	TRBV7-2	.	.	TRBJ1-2	TGTGCCAGCAGCCCCGGACAGCCGCCCTATGGCTACACCTTC	CASSPGQPPYGYTF
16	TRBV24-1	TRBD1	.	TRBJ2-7	TGTGCCACCAGTGTTACCTGGACAGGGAGCTCCTACGAGCAGTACTTC	CATSVTWTGSSYEQYF
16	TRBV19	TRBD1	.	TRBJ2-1	TGTGCCAGTAGTATAATTAGGGACAGGACCTACAATGAGCAGTTCTTC	CASSIIRDRTYNEQFF
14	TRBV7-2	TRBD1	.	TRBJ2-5	TGTGCCAGCAGCTTAGGGGGACAGCAGAAGACCCAGTACTTC	CASSLGGQQKTQYF
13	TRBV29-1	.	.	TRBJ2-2	TGCAGCGTTGGTGGGCTGAGCACCGGGGAGCTGTTTTTT	CSVGGLSTGELFF
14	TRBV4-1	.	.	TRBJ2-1	TGCGCCAGCAGCCAATTGCGGACCTACAATGAGCAGTTCTTC	CASSQLRTYNEQFF
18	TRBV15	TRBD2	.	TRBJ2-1	TGTGCCACCAGCAGAGATGGAGGTAGCGGGAGGGCCCACAATGAGCAGTTCTTC	CATSRDGGSGRAHNEQFF
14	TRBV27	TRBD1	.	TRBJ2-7	TGTGCCAGCAGTCCCGGGACAGGGCCCTACGAGCAGTACTTC	CASSPGTGPYEQYF
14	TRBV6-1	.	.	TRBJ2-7	TGTGCCAGCAGTGAAGGGGGCAGCTCCTACGAGCAGTACTTC	CASSEGGSSYEQYF
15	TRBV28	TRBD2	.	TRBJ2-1	TGTGCCAGCAGTTTATCGACTAGCGGGAGAGATGAGCAGTTCTTC	CASSLSTSGRDEQFF
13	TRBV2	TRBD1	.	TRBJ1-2	TGTGCCAGCAGGCCGGACAGGGGCGATGGCTACACCTTC	CASRPDRGDGYTF
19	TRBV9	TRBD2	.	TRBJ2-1	TGTGCCAGCAGCGTAGGGGCTAGCGGGACGAGGTCCTCCTACAATGAGCAGTTCTTC	CASSVGASGTRSSYNEQFF
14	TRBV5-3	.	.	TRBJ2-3	TGTGCCAGAAGCGCACGCCCCCCAGGGGATACGCAGTATTTT	CARSARPPGDTQYF
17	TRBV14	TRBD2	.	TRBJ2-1	TGTGCCAGCAGCCAAGCCCACGGACTAGCGGGAGCGAGTGAGCAGTTCTTC	CASSQAHGLAGASEQFF
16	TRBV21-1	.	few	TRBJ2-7	TGTGCCAGCAGCAAGGAGGGACTAGCGGGACCCCCTGAGCAGTACTTC	CASSKEGLAGPPEQYF
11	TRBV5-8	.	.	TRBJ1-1	TGTGCCAGCAGGATGGGGCAGAAAGCTTTCTTT	CASRMGQKAFF
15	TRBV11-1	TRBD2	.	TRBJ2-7	TGTGCCAGCAGCTTAAGGGCGGGAGGCCCCTACGAGCAGTACTTC	CASSLRAGGPYEQYF
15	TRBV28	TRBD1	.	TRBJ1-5	TGTGCCAGCAGTTTAGCCGGGACAGGGAGTCAGCCCCAGCATTTT	CASSLAGTGSQPQHF
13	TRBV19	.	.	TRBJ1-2	TGTGCCAGTACCGAGGACAGCAACTATGGCTACACCTTC	CASTEDSNYGYTF
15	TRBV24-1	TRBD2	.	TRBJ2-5	TGTGCCACCAGTGGGGCTAGCGGGAACCAAGAGACCCAGTACTTC	CATSGASGNQETQYF
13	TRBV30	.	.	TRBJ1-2	TGTGCCTGGGAGGGGATGGGGAACTATGGCTACACCTTC	CAWEGMGNYGYTF
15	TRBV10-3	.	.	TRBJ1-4	TGTGCCATCAGTGACCCCACAGCAACTAATGAAAAACTGTTTTTT	CAISDPTATNEKLFF